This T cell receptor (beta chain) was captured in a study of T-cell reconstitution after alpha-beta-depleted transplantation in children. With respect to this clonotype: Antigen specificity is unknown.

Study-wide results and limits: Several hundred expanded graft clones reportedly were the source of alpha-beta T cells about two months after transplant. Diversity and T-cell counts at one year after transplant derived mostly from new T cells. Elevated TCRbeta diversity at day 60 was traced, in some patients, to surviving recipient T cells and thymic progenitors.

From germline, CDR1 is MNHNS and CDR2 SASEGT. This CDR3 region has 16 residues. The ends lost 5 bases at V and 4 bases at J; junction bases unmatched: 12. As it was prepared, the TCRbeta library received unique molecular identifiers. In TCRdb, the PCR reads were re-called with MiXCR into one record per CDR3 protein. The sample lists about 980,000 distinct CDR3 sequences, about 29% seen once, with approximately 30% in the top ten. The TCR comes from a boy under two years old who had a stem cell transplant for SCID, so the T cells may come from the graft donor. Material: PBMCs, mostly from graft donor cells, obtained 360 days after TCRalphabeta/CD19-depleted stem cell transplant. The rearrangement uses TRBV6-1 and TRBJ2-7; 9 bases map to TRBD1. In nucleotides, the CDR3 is TGTGCCAGCAGTCATGTTTTTCGGACAGGGGTTTACGAGCAGTACTTC. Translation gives CASSHVFRTGVYEQYF.